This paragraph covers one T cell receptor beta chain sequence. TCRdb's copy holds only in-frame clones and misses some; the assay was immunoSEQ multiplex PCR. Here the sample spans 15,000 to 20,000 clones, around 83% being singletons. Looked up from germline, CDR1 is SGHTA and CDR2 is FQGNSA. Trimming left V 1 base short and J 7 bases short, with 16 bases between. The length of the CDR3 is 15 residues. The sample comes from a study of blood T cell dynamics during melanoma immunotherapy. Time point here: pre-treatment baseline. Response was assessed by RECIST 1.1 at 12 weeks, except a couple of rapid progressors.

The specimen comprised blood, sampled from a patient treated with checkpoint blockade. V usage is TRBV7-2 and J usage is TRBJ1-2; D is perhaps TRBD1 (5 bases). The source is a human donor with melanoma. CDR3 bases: TGTGCCAGCAGCTTAGATCCGGTCGGGGGTAGTGGCTACACCTTC. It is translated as CASSLDPVGGSGYTF. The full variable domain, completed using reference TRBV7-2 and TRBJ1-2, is GAGVSQSPSNKVTEKGKDVELRCDPISGHTALYWYRQSLGQGLEFLIYFQGNSAPDKSGLPSDRFSAERTGGSVSTLTIQRTQQEDSAVYLCASSLDPVGGSGYTFGSGTRLTVV.